This entry is about one TCR beta chain. No antigen is known for it. The record has no base qualities; no much larger clone is one base away. The immunoSEQ Assay, a bias-controlled multiplex PCR, was used to amplify TCRbeta CDR3 regions from genomic DNA. The study's own analysis went as follows. The number of nucleated cells in each sample was estimated from the amplification of reference gene primers within the assay. To quantify the absolute abundance of each unique TCRbeta CDR3 rearrangement, sequence reads were collapsed and filtered. Productive Simpson clonality was computed per sample as the square root of Simpson's diversity index over productive rearrangements. In its TCRdb copy, this immuneACCESS table keeps in-frame sequences only and misses some clones. Where compared with another copy, unresolved V genes explain less than half of these, and the others have no known cause. D and trimming were read from the DNA, whereas the V and J calls and clone size are those reported in that table. The sample table contains tens of thousands of clones; only one count was recorded for roughly 87% of them. The biggest ten clones account for about 22% of the sample.

The collaborating institutions used their own protocols to collect whole blood in K2EDTA tubes. For TCRbeta analysis, collaborator samples were shipped as frozen whole blood, as isolated PBMCs, or as DNA extracted from either sample type. Reading from cysteine to phenylalanine, the CDR3 counts 15 amino acids. This entry keeps only the CDR3 DNA: 45 bases, framed from base 1. V gives up 1 base and J gives up 4 bases, and the segment between their germline ends measures 12 bases. CDR1 is given as SGHTA and CDR2 as FQGNSA, both from the germline V gene. The record originates from a study of blood T cell repertoires in COVID-19 (TCRdb year 2020). Broadly, across the study: The collaborator samples originated in the United States, Italy and Spain and spanned the acute and convalescent phases of COVID-19. The prospective study material was composed of cDNA or gDNA derived from T cells, B-cell-depleted T cells, or PBMCs. Deeply sampled blood TCRbeta repertoires from subjects exposed to, actively infected with, or recovered from COVID-19 were included in the dataset. A freely available public database, intended as a resource for researchers studying the immune response to SARS-CoV-2, is where the repertoires were released. Samples were obtained from the ongoing ImmuneRACE study (first 160 participants) and from 1,254 subjects provided by 6 global collaborators. Sample metadata almost always included a de-identified subject ID, COVID-19 status, age in years and sex. Where HLA class I and class II types were available, the types were taken from metadata supplied by the sample provider, not from assay-based typing.

Study-level results and caveats: How much clinical and demographic metadata was included differed by source and by participant, and the metadata was provided uncurated.

Sequencing was performed on peripheral blood. The V and J segments used are TRBV7-2 and TRBJ2-3; no D gene call is confident. This TCR derives from a woman aged 55-75 years with acute or convalescent COVID-19. The CDR3 is CASSLVTLRSDTQYF. The nucleotides are TGTGCCAGCAGCTTAGTAACCCTACGTTCAGATACGCAGTATTTT.